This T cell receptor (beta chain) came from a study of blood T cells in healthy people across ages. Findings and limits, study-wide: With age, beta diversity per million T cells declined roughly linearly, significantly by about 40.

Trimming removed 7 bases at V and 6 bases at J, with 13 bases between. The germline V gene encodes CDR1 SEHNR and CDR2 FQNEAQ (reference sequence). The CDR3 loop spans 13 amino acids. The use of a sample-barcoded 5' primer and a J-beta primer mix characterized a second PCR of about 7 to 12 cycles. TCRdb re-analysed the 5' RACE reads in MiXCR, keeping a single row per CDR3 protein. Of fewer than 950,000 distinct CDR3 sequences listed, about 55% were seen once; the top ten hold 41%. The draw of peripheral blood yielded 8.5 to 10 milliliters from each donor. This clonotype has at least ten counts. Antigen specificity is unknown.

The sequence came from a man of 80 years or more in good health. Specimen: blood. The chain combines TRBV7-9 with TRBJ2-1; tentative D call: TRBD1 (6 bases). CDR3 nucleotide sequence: TGTGCCAGCACGCCCCAGGGGCGCAATGAGCAGTTCTTC. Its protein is CASTPQGRNEQFF.